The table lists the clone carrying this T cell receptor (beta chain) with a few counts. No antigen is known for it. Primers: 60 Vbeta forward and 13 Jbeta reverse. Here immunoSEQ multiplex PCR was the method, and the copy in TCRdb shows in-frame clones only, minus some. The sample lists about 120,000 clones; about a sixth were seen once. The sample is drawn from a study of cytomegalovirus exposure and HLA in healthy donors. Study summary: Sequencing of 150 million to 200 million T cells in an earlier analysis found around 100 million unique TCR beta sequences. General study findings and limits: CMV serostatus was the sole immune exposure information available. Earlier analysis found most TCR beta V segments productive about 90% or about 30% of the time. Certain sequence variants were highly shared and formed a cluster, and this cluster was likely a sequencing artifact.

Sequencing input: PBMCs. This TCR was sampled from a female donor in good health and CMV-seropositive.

CDR3 DNA sequence: TGTGCCAGCAGCGTAGCTGGAGGAGCGGGGGCCAACACAGATACGCAGTATTTT. Residues: CASSVAGGAGANTDTQYF. V usage is TRBV9 and J usage is TRBJ2-3; TRBD2 aligns across 8 bases. Per the germline V gene, CDR1 is SGDLS and CDR2 is YYNGEE. The CDR3 contains 18 residues. V was pared by 0 bases and J by 2 bases, with 11 bases of the junction left unmatched.